The T cell receptor beta chain described here comes from a study of blood T cells in healthy people across ages. Overall study results and limits: Per million T cells, the diversity of TCR beta decreased roughly linearly as age advanced. CMV infection status of these donors was not known.

A second PCR of 7 to 11 cycles used a sample-barcoded 5' primer and a J-beta primer mix. From the 5' RACE reads, TCRdb called clonotypes with MiXCR, one entry per CDR3 protein. The repertoire holds 800,000 or so distinct CDR3 sequences, with 60% to 80% as singletons. As regards this clonotype: Its antigen remains unknown.

This CDR3 is built from 11 residues. The germline gives CDR1 MNHEY, CDR2 SVGAGI. V was pared by 10 bases and J by 5 bases, with 11 bases between. The sample was blood. J is TRBJ1-2 and V is TRBV6-5, with D perhaps matching TRBD1 (5 bases). The source is a man under 40 in good health. The CDR3 loop reads CATGDYYGYTF. For the CDR3, the DNA is TGTGCCACCGGGGACTATTATGGCTACACCTTC.